These 15 T cell receptor beta chains came from one sample sequenced in a study of blood T cell repertoires in COVID-19. Only in-frame clones appear in the TCRdb table, and some are missing; sequencing was by immunoSEQ multiplex PCR. The sample yields 130,000 to 150,000 clones, roughly 80% seen once. The sequencing input was peripheral blood. The receptors were sampled from a human donor with acute or convalescent COVID-19. The donor label of this sample is uncertain.

The genes are TRBV18 and TRBJ1-2; D is uncertain. With 3 bases removed from V and 6 bases from J, the gap between germline ends came to 17 bases. CDR1 and CDR2 (germline): KGHSH, LQKENI. The length of the CDR3 is 15 residues. DNA for the CDR3: TGTGCCAGCTCACCCCTGACCTCCTTGGAGGATGGCTACACCTTC. Residues: CASSPLTSLEDGYTF. The whole variable domain, remainder taken from reference TRBV18 and TRBJ1-2, is NAGVMQNPRHLVRRRGQEARLRCSPMKGHSHVYWYRQLPEEGLKFMVYLQKENIIDESGMPKERFSAEFPKEGPSILRIQQVVRGDSAAYFCASSPLTSLEDGYTFGSGTRLTVV.

V gene TRBV5-1 combines with J gene TRBJ1-1; tentatively, D is TRBD1 (5 bases). The germline CDR1 and CDR2 sequences are SGHRS and YFSETQ. V lost 3 bases and J lost 1, with 10 bases in between. The CDR3 has 14 amino acids. CDR3 protein: CASSSLRGNTEAFF. The CDR3 bases are TGCGCCAGCAGCTCTTTAAGGGGGAACACTGAAGCTTTCTTT.

The rearrangement uses TRBV5-5 and TRBJ2-5; D is unclear. This CDR3 is 15 amino acids long. V lost 1 base, J lost 1 base, and 11 bases lay in between. CDR1 and CDR2 from the germline V gene are SGHKS and YYEKEE (reference sequence). Here the CDR3 reads CASSLPRNTQETQYF. CDR3 bases: TGTGCCAGCAGCTTGCCACGTAACACCCAAGAGACCCAGTACTTC.

The genes are TRBV4-1 and TRBJ2-7; 13 bases are a match to TRBD2. The germline V gene has CDR1 MGHRA and CDR2 YSYEKL. The CDR3 is 17 residues long. Trimming removed 0 bases from V and 2 bases from J; junction bases left unmatched: 4. This CDR3 is CASSQDRLAGGAYEQYV. The CDR3 bases are TGCGCCAGCAGCCAAGATCGACTAGCGGGGGGAGCCTACGAGCAGTACGTC.

This rearrangement joins TRBV2 to TRBJ1-5; TRBD1 matches 10 bases. V was pared by 11 bases and J by 2 bases, with 9 bases of the junction left unmatched. CDR3 size: 15 residues. CDR1 is SNHLY and CDR2 is FYNNEI in the germline V gene. The CDR3 region is CARRGTGEGNQPQHF. CDR3 in DNA: TGTGCCCGCCGGGGGACAGGGGAAGGCAATCAGCCCCAGCATTTT.

CDR3 protein: CASSYSNDNAYEQYV. The CDR3 DNA sequence: TGTGCCAGCAGTTACTCGAACGACAATGCCTACGAGCAGTACGTC. This chain uses TRBV6-6 with TRBJ2-7, with D uncertain. Trimming took off 0 bases at V and 2 bases at J, with 11 bases between the two ends. The germline V gene encodes CDR1 MNHNY and CDR2 SVGAGI (reference sequence). The CDR3 covers 15 residues.

The genes are TRBV11-2 and TRBJ2-5; 11 bases are a match to TRBD2. CDR1 and CDR2 (germline): SGHAT, FQNNGV. This CDR3 is built from 17 residues. Trimming removed 2 bases from V and 4 bases from J; junction bases left unmatched: 9. The CDR3 region has the DNA TGTGCCAGCAGCTTACTAAATAGCGGGGGGGCAGGAGAGACCCAGTACTTC. Translating it yields CASSLLNSGGAGETQYF.

The V gene is TRBV6-5, the J gene TRBJ2-1; 8 nucleotides agree with TRBD1. The ends lost 4 bases at V and 3 bases at J; junction bases unmatched: 5. The CDR3 extends over 15 amino acids. The germline V gene has CDR1 MNHEY and CDR2 SVGAGI. The CDR3 DNA sequence: TGTGCCAGCAGTTCCCCGGACAGGGTCTACAATGAGCAGTTCTTC. This codes for CASSSPDRVYNEQFF.

The chain links TRBV5-1 to TRBJ2-3; D unclear. V was clipped by 4 bases and J by 0 bases, with 6 bases between them. The CDR3 loop spans 13 amino acids. Germline V gene data show CDR1 as SGHRS and CDR2 as YFSETQ. In nucleotides, the CDR3 is TGCGCCAGCAGCCCGAGCAGCACAGATACGCAGTATTTT. This translates into CASSPSSTDTQYF.

The CDR3 DNA sequence: TGCGCCAGCAGCGCCGCTGGGTCAGGGGCCAGGGAGCAGTTCTTC. The encoded protein is CASSAAGSGAREQFF. The chain uses TRBV4-1 and TRBJ2-1, with D tentatively TRBD1 (6 bases). V lost 5 bases and J 10 bases, leaving 21 bases between the germline ends. CDR1 MGHRA and CDR2 YSYEKL come from the germline V gene. This CDR3 is built from 15 residues.

V and J are TRBV27 and TRBJ2-7; TRBD2 matches 7 bases. CDR3 length: 13 residues. Unmatched junction bases numbered 9, after V lost 6 bases and J lost 7 bases. Germline V gives CDR1 MNHEY, CDR2 SMNVEV (reference sequence). Written as DNA, the CDR3 is TGTGCCAGCAGGCGGGGGACTGTAGGGGAGCAGTACGTC. Protein sequence: CASRRGTVGEQYV.

The V call is TRBV13, the J call TRBJ1-5; D call uncertain. V lost 0 bases, J lost 3 bases, and 12 bases lay in between. Looked up from germline, CDR1 is PRHDT and CDR2 is FYEKMQ (reference sequence). There are 16 residues in the CDR3. CDR3 amino acids: CASSLGAADANQPQHF. As DNA, the CDR3 is TGTGCCAGCAGCTTAGGGGCAGCGGATGCCAATCAGCCCCAGCATTTT.

J is TRBJ1-1 and V is TRBV30; D call uncertain. This CDR3 comprises 15 residues. V lost 0 bases and J 9 bases, leaving 20 bases between the germline ends. Per the germline V gene, CDR1 is GTSNPN and CDR2 is SVGIG (reference sequence). The CDR3 region is CAWSVRGERNHQAFF. The DNA for the CDR3 is TGTGCCTGGAGTGTACGAGGCGAACGAAACCATCAAGCTTTCTTT.

This sequence joins TRBV13 and TRBJ1-1; D not certain. Trimming shortened V by 5 bases and J by 3 bases, and 10 bases separated the two germline ends. This CDR3 spans 13 amino acids. Germline V gives CDR1 PRHDT, CDR2 FYEKMQ (reference sequence). The CDR3 region is CASSAGWDTEAFF. CDR3 DNA sequence: TGTGCCAGCAGCGCGGGGTGGGACACTGAAGCTTTCTTT.

The V and J genes are TRBV5-1 and TRBJ2-6; no clear D gene. Trimming removed 4 bases from V and 8 bases from J, with 4 bases in between. The CDR3 extends over 11 amino acids. Germline CDR1 is SGHRS and CDR2 is YFSETQ. Here the CDR3 DNA reads TGCGCCAGCAGCGGGCCCAACGTCCTGACTTTC. This gives the protein CASSGPNVLTF. The entire variable domain, with the rest obtained from reference TRBV5-1 and TRBJ2-6, is as follows: KAGVTQTPRYLIKTRGQQVTLSCSPISGHRSVSWYQQTPGQGLQFLFEYFSETQRNKGNFPGRFSGRQFSNSRSEMNVSTLELGDSALYLCASSGPNVLTFGAGSRLTVL.